The 22 T cell receptor beta chains presented below share a single source sample, sequenced in a study of beta chain features in type 1 diabetes. As every portion of the isolated RNA was reverse transcribed, the sequencing read expressed TCRB transcripts. Produced via immunoSEQ multiplex PCR; TCRdb's table is partial and in-frame only. Here the sample spans 400,000 to 550,000 clones, 11% being singletons. Sequencing used naive CD4+ T cells from blood. These receptors came from a woman under 30 in good health.

This clone appeared a few times. The chain links TRBV4-3 to TRBJ2-5; TRBD1 might be the D (5 bases). This CDR3 has 16 residues. Germline CDR1 and CDR2: LGHNA and YSLEER. V lost 0 bases and J lost 5, with 16 bases in between. The CDR3 sequence is CASSQEVRQGMETQYF. The CDR3 coding sequence is TGCGCCAGCAGCCAAGAGGTCCGGCAGGGAATGGAGACCCAGTACTTC.

This clone was observed a handful of times. The J gene is TRBJ2-1, the V gene TRBV28, with D possibly being TRBD2 (6 bases). V dropped 3 bases and J dropped 0 bases, with 21 bases sitting between them. Germline CDR1 MDHEN, CDR2 SYDVKM. This CDR3 is 19 amino acids long. For the CDR3, the DNA is TGTGCCAGCAGTTTTTCGGCTAGCGAAGGTGGGAGCTCCTACAATGAGCAGTTCTTC. This translates into CASSFSASEGGSSYNEQFF.

This clone was picked up a small number of times. J is TRBJ1-2 and V is TRBV5-1; a possible D gene is TRBD1 (6 bases). V dropped 3 bases and J dropped 3 bases, with 15 bases sitting between them. CDR3 length equals 15 residues. Per germline, CDR1 SGHRS and CDR2 YFSETQ. The CDR3 nucleotides read TGCGCCAGCAGCTATAGAGGGACATCAGACTATGGCTACACCTTC. Amino acid sequence: CASSYRGTSDYGYTF.

This chain uses TRBV20-1 with TRBJ2-5, with TRBD2 matching over 7 bases. Germline CDR1 and CDR2: DFQATT and SNEGSKA (reference sequence). The CDR3 totals 11 residues. V lost 8 bases, J lost 1 base, and 1 base stayed unmatched. CDR3 coding DNA: TGCAGTCTAGCGGTCCAAGAGACCCAGTACTTC. It specifies CSLAVQETQYF.

This sequence joins TRBV6-5 and TRBJ2-4; 7 positions match TRBD1. This CDR3 is 14 amino acids long. Unmatched junction bases numbered 6, after V lost 6 bases and J lost 4 bases. Germline CDR1 and CDR2: MNHEY and SVGAGI. In DNA, the CDR3 is TGTGCCAGCAGCCGTGGGACAGAAAAAAACATTCAGTACTTC. This gives the protein CASSRGTEKNIQYF.

This clone has only a few counts. The J gene is TRBJ2-1, the V gene TRBV4-2, with TRBD2 identical over 9 bases. The germline CDR1 and CDR2 sequences are LGHNA and YNFKEQ. The length of the CDR3 is 16 residues. V trimming: 5 bases; J trimming: 0 bases; junction bases outside the gene matches: 5. In DNA form, the CDR3 reads TGTGCCAGCAGCGTGGGACTAGCAGACTCCTACAATGAGCAGTTCTTC. Translated: CASSVGLADSYNEQFF.

The sample holds a few counts of this clone. The chain couples TRBV7-9 to TRBJ1-1, with D unclear. CDR1 and CDR2 from the germline V gene are SEHNR and FQNEAQ (reference sequence). This CDR3 region has 14 residues. The V end lost 3 bases, the J end lost 1 base, and 9 bases lay between the germline ends. DNA of the CDR3: TGTGCCAGCAGCTTGAGGCAGAAGAACACTGAAGCTTTCTTT. Translated, it gives CASSLRQKNTEAFF. Combining the CDR3 with reference TRBV7-9 and TRBJ1-1 gives the whole variable domain DTGVSQNPRHKITKRGQNVTFRCDPISEHNRLYWYRQTLGQGPEFLTYFQNEAQLEKSRLLSDRFSAERPKGSFSTLEIQRTEQGDSAMYLCASSLRQKNTEAFFGQGTRLTVV.

This clone was counted only a few times. The chain combines TRBV4-1 with TRBJ2-3; D perhaps matches TRBD1 (5 bases). Germline V lookup: CDR1 MGHRA, CDR2 YSYEKL. V lost 3 bases, J lost 1 base, and 14 bases lay in between. This CDR3 spans 16 amino acids. The CDR3 DNA reads TGCGCCAGCAGCCAGTTAGGGGCCCTGGGCACAGATACGCAGTATTTT. Its protein product is CASSQLGALGTDTQYF.

V usage is TRBV6-6 and J usage is TRBJ2-4; a weak D match, TRBD2 (6 bases). The germline V gene encodes CDR1 MNHNY and CDR2 SVGAGI (reference sequence). Trimming shortened V by 7 bases and J by 0 bases, and 16 bases separated the two germline ends. This CDR3 contains 16 residues. The CDR3 nucleotides read TGTGCCAGCAAGGGGCGGGGAGGTCTAGCCAAAAACATTCAGTACTTC. Translated, it gives CASKGRGGLAKNIQYF.

This chain joins TRBV7-2 and TRBJ2-7, with D unresolved. Trimming removed 5 bases at V and 4 bases at J, with 6 bases between. CDR3 length: 11 amino acids. CDR1 is SGHTA and CDR2 is FQGNSA in the germline V gene. CDR3 sequence reads: CASSAQYEQYF. CDR3 sequence (DNA): TGTGCCAGCAGCGCCCAATACGAGCAGTACTTC.

The V and J genes are TRBV19 and TRBJ1-2; 9 bases agree with TRBD1. The V and J ends lost 5 bases and 4 bases, in that order; junction bases with no gene match: 11. The CDR3 has 16 residues. Germline values: CDR1 LNHDA, CDR2 SQIVND (reference sequence). CDR3 amino acids: CASSSRSGTGIYGYTF. DNA of the CDR3: TGTGCCAGTAGTTCCCGTTCCGGGACAGGGATCTATGGCTACACCTTC.

The chain combines TRBV4-3 with TRBJ1-2, with TRBD1 matching 7 bases. The CDR3 extends over 15 amino acids. CDR1 LGHNA and CDR2 YSLEER come from the germline V gene. V was clipped by 4 bases and J by 8 bases; unmatched bases: 13. This CDR3 is CASSPAGTVPYGYTF. CDR3 nucleotides: TGCGCCAGCAGCCCCGCCGGGACAGTCCCCTACGGCTACACCTTC.

This rearrangement joins TRBV9 to TRBJ1-5; D is uncertain. The CDR3 spans 14 residues. V was shortened by 0 bases and J by 9 bases, with 13 bases between the two germline ends. Germline V gives CDR1 SGDLS, CDR2 YYNGEE. The CDR3 DNA sequence: TGTGCCAGCAGCGTAGGCGAGGACCTCGGGCCCCAGCATTTT. This encodes CASSVGEDLGPQHF.

The chain has TRBV14 and TRBJ1-2, with D unclear. The CDR3 is made up of 12 amino acids. CDR1 and CDR2 (germline): SGHDN, FVKESK. Trimming removed 5 bases from V and 7 bases from J, with 11 bases in between. CDR3 amino acids: CASSFNTGGYTF. CDR3 DNA: TGTGCCAGCAGCTTCAACACGGGTGGCTACACCTTC.

This clone was picked up a small number of times. This chain connects TRBV28 to TRBJ1-6, with unresolved D. Germline CDR1 and CDR2: MDHEN and SYDVKM. CDR3 length: 11 amino acids. The V gene lost 6 bases and the J gene lost 7 bases, with 4 bases spanning the gap. CDR3 sequence reads: CASSRNSPLHF. CDR3 in DNA: TGTGCCAGCAGCCGAAATTCACCCCTCCACTTT.

This clone was picked up a small number of times. The V and J genes are TRBV29-1 and TRBJ1-5; D remains ambiguous. Trimming took 4 bases from V and 4 from J, leaving 11 bases between them. This CDR3 comprises 13 residues. Per the germline V gene, CDR1 is SQVTM and CDR2 is ANQGSEA. CDR3 protein: CSVGELGNQPQHF. DNA for the CDR3: TGCAGCGTTGGCGAACTGGGGAATCAGCCCCAGCATTTT.

This clone showed up just a few times. The rearrangement links TRBV5-1 to TRBJ2-1; D call uncertain. Germline assignment: CDR1 SGHRS and CDR2 YFSETQ. V was trimmed by 1 base and J by 6 bases, leaving 11 bases between them. This CDR3 contains 14 residues. The CDR3 region is CASSLYTQANEQFF. The CDR3 nucleotides are TGCGCCAGCAGCTTGTATACCCAAGCCAATGAGCAGTTCTTC.

This chain connects TRBV10-3 to TRBJ1-3; D is undetermined. The CDR3 covers 13 residues. The germline V gene encodes CDR1 ENHRY and CDR2 SYGVKD. With 10 bases removed from V and 4 bases from J, the gap between germline ends came to 14 bases. The chain's CDR3 is CATSGAPGNTIYF. The CDR3, as DNA: TGTGCCACTTCAGGTGCCCCGGGAAACACCATATATTTT.

This clone turned up a few times. This rearrangement joins TRBV7-9 to TRBJ2-7; 11 bases map to TRBD2. V lost 3 bases, J lost 2 bases, and 12 bases stayed unmatched. CDR1 is SEHNR and CDR2 is FQNEAQ in the germline V gene (reference sequence). The CDR3 spans 18 residues. CDR3 DNA: TGTGCCAGCAGCTTTCCCCTTAGCGGGAGGGCTCGAACCTACGAGCAGTACTTC. It is translated as CASSFPLSGRARTYEQYF.

V and J are TRBV4-2 and TRBJ2-7; D call uncertain. Germline CDR1 is LGHNA and CDR2 is YNFKEQ. V was trimmed by 0 bases and J by 3 bases, leaving 12 bases between them. The length of the CDR3 is 15 residues. CDR3 sequence (DNA): TGTGCCAGCAGCCAAGATTGGGCTTCCCACTACGAGCAGTACGTC. Its protein is CASSQDWASHYEQYV.

In this sample, this clone turned up a few times. This chain connects TRBV11-2 to TRBJ2-7; D gene ambiguous. This CDR3 is 11 amino acids long. CDR1 and CDR2 (germline): SGHAT, FQNNGV. V gave up 5 bases and J gave up 4 bases, with 6 bases separating them. The CDR3 is CASSRDYEQYF. CDR3 bases: TGTGCCAGCAGCCGAGATTACGAGCAGTACTTC. Full variable domain (remainder filled in from reference TRBV11-2 and TRBJ2-7): EAGVAQSPRYKIIEKRQSVAFWCNPISGHATLYWYQQILGQGPKLLIQFQNNGVVDDSQLPKDRFSAERLKGVDSTLKIQPAKLEDSAVYLCASSRDYEQYFGPGTRLTVT.

DNA of the CDR3: TGTGCCAGCAGCGTCCAATCGCAGGGTAATGAGCAGTTCTTC. This sequence encodes CASSVQSQGNEQFF. The genes are TRBV9 and TRBJ2-1; a weak D match, TRBD1 (5 bases). This CDR3 is built from 14 residues. Germline lookup yields CDR1 SGDLS and CDR2 YYNGEE. The germline V and J ends were trimmed by 2 bases and 7 bases, with 13 bases remaining between them.